A single sample is the source of the 25 T cell receptor beta chains below, sequenced in a study of Ad26.COV2.S vaccination and SARS-CoV-2 variants (dated by TCRdb to the early 2020s). Libraries were constructed by the immunoSEQ multiplex PCR assay. Not all clones reach the TCRdb copy of this immuneACCESS table, which keeps in-frame sequences only. Checked studies attribute under half of the gap to unresolved V genes and leave the rest unexplained. Counted in this sample were roughly 420,000 clones; roughly 90% of them appeared once. The ten largest clones take up 3.6% of the sample. The treatment or condition label on this specimen signifies: about 20 received Ad26.COV2.S at low or high dose, single or two shots; about 5 received placebo; per-sample allocation not given. Repertoires of vaccine and placebo recipients were sequenced from samples collected on day 63 after the first injection. The sequencing here drew on peripheral blood, taken in a trial of Ad26.COV2.S vaccine versus placebo. All receptors derive from a person between 18 and 65 years old who received the Ad26.COV2.S COVID-19 vaccine or a placebo.

The V gene is TRBV4-2, the J gene TRBJ2-2; D remains ambiguous. Germline lookup yields CDR1 LGHNA and CDR2 YNFKEQ. The CDR3 runs to 14 residues. V was shortened by 0 bases and J by 7 bases, with 9 bases between the two germline ends. The CDR3 nucleotides are TGTGCCAGCAGCCAAGATTTATCCGTCGGGGAGCTGTTTTTT. Protein: CASSQDLSVGELFF.

This clone was seen a handful of times. In nucleotides, the CDR3 is TGTGCCAGCAGTAGGGTTGGGGGAACTAATGAAAAACTGTTTTTT. Protein: CASSRVGGTNEKLFF. J is TRBJ1-4 and V is TRBV28, with D maybe TRBD1 (5 bases). This CDR3 comprises 15 residues. V was shortened by 5 bases and J by 1 base, with 11 bases between the two germline ends. Per the germline V gene, CDR1 is MDHEN and CDR2 is SYDVKM. The entire variable domain, with the rest obtained from reference TRBV28 and TRBJ1-4, is as follows: DVKVTQSSRYLVKRTGEKVFLECVQDMDHENMFWYRQDPGLGLRLIYFSYDVKMKEKGDIPEGYSVSREKKERFSLILESASTNQTSMYLCASSRVGGTNEKLFFGSGTQLSVL.

The J gene is TRBJ2-1, the V gene TRBV7-8, with 10 bases that match TRBD2. Germline CDR1 SGHVS, CDR2 FQNEAQ. J gave up 7 bases and V 5 bases, and 8 bases lay outside the gene matches. CDR3 length: 15 amino acids. In nucleotides, the CDR3 is TGTGCCAGCAGCGCCAGCGGGGGGGTGGAAAATGAGCAGTTCTTC. Its translation is CASSASGGVENEQFF.

This clone was detected a few times. CDR3 in amino acids: CASSFRLAGGARDNEQFF. The CDR3 nucleotides are TGTGCCAGCAGCTTTAGGCTAGCGGGGGGCGCAAGAGACAATGAGCAGTTCTTC. V usage is TRBV7-9 and J usage is TRBJ2-1; 11 nucleotides match TRBD2. The CDR3 covers 18 residues. CDR1 SEHNR and CDR2 FQNEAQ come from the germline V gene (reference sequence). V gave up 3 bases and J gave up 5 bases; unmatched junction bases: 12. The full variable domain, completed using reference TRBV7-9 and TRBJ2-1, is DTGVSQNPRHKITKRGQNVTFRCDPISEHNRLYWYRQTLGQGPEFLTYFQNEAQLEKSRLLSDRFSAERPKGSFSTLEIQRTEQGDSAMYLCASSFRLAGGARDNEQFFGPGTRLTVL.

This chain uses TRBV27 with TRBJ2-7, with TRBD1 matching over 7 bases. The length of the CDR3 is 15 residues. Germline V gives CDR1 MNHEY, CDR2 SMNVEV (reference sequence). With V trimmed by 5 bases and J by 3 bases, 10 bases remained unmatched. CDR3 in DNA: TGTGCCAGCAGTCCCTGGACAGGAGGACTCTACGAGCAGTACTTC. This gives the protein CASSPWTGGLYEQYF.

The genes are TRBV2 and TRBJ2-7; TRBD1 agrees at 9 bases. Germline CDR1 and CDR2: SNHLY and FYNNEI. This CDR3 has 12 residues. V gave up 6 bases and J gave up 4 bases; unmatched junction bases: 1. The CDR3: CASRDRGYEQYF. CDR3 nucleotide sequence: TGTGCCAGCAGGGACAGGGGTTACGAGCAGTACTTC.

V is TRBV12-3 or TRBV12-4 and J is TRBJ2-2, with D unclear. This CDR3 is 13 amino acids long. V lost 4 bases to trimming and J lost 8 bases, with 11 bases between them. CDR3 protein: CASSSLVHGELFF. The DNA for the CDR3 is TGTGCCAGCAGTTCGCTGGTACATGGGGAGCTGTTTTTT.

The chain uses TRBV5-1 and TRBJ2-3, with 10 bases aligning to TRBD2. The CDR3 covers 14 residues. Germline V gene data show CDR1 as SGHRS and CDR2 as YFSETQ. J gave up 4 bases and V 3 bases, and 2 bases lay outside the gene matches. CDR3 amino acids: CASSWTSGADTQYF. CDR3 in DNA: TGCGCCAGCAGCTGGACTAGCGGTGCAGATACGCAGTATTTT.

Regarding this clone: The junction departs from the called germline gene at one end, perhaps through a read error. The V call is TRBV7-9, the J call TRBJ2-1, with TRBD1 identical over 7 bases. CDR3 size: 11 residues. CDR1 and CDR2 (germline): SEHNR, FQNEAQ (reference sequence). CDR3 DNA: TGTGCCAGCAGCTTAGATTGGGACAGAGTCTTC. Its translation is CASSLDWDRVF.

The chain combines TRBV19 with TRBJ1-5; the D is unclear. Trimming cost V 6 bases and J 0 bases, with 12 bases left between them. The CDR3 has 15 amino acids. Germline V lookup: CDR1 LNHDA, CDR2 SQIVND (reference sequence). The CDR3 coding sequence is TGTGCCAGTAGCCTACTGAAGCTTAGCAATCAGCCCCAGCATTTT. As protein: CASSLLKLSNQPQHF.

The gene calls are TRBV19 and TRBJ1-4; possibly TRBD1 for D (5 bases). CDR1 LNHDA and CDR2 SQIVND come from the germline V gene (reference sequence). This CDR3 has 14 amino acids. The V gene lost 7 bases and the J gene lost 8 bases, with 17 bases spanning the gap. The CDR3 region is CASTLGRDGEKLFF. CDR3 bases: TGTGCCAGTACCTTGGGGAGGGACGGCGAAAAACTGTTTTTT.

The chain joins TRBV7-2 to TRBJ2-3; 15 bases match TRBD2. CDR1 and CDR2 (germline): SGHTA, FQGNSA. This CDR3 comprises 19 residues. After removal of 7 bases from V and 2 bases from J, the junction contained 13 bases not matched to a gene. The CDR3 DNA reads as TGTGCCAGCACCCAATCCGGACTAGCGGGGGGGCCTGTCACAGATACGCAGTATTTT. Amino acids: CASTQSGLAGGPVTDTQYF.

The CDR3 DNA reads as TGTGCCAGCTCACCCGGCAGGGAGACCCAGTACTTC. Protein: CASSPGRETQYF. This chain uses TRBV18 with TRBJ2-5; no firm D call. Germline CDR1 is KGHSH and CDR2 is LQKENI. The V and J ends lost 3 bases and 5 bases respectively, with 7 bases between them. The CDR3 consists of 12 residues.

This chain uses TRBV27 with TRBJ1-1, with D possibly TRBD1 on 5 matching bases. V was cut by 2 bases and J by 5 bases, with 9 bases left in between. The germline V gene has CDR1 MNHEY and CDR2 SMNVEV (reference sequence). The CDR3 is made up of 13 amino acids. This chain's CDR3 is CASSLLGTTEAFF. The DNA of the CDR3 is TGTGCCAGCAGTTTACTAGGGACGACTGAAGCTTTCTTT.

The chain joins TRBV29-1 to TRBJ2-6; 11 bases are a match to TRBD1. The germline CDR1 and CDR2 sequences are SQVTM and ANQGSEA. The CDR3 loop spans 17 amino acids. V was pared by 1 base and J by 0 bases, with 2 bases of the junction left unmatched. CDR3 region: CSVEGTGGVSGANVLTF. In nucleotides, the CDR3 is TGCAGCGTTGAAGGGACAGGGGGCGTCTCTGGGGCCAACGTCCTGACTTTC.

This chain connects TRBV6-5 to TRBJ2-5, with 11 bases that match TRBD2. Germline CDR1 and CDR2: MNHEY and SVGAGI. V shed 8 bases and J 0 bases; nucleotides not matched to a gene: 2. The CDR3 sequence is 14 residues long. In DNA, the CDR3 is TGTGCCAGCGGACTAGCGGGCGACCAAGAGACCCAGTACTTC. This sequence encodes CASGLAGDQETQYF.

On this clone: This same CDR3 is encoded by further DNA sequences in the sample. The chain couples TRBV5-5 to TRBJ2-7; no reliable D call. CDR3 length: 13 residues. Trimming shortened V by 0 bases and J by 0 bases, and 4 bases separated the two germline ends. The germline V gene encodes CDR1 SGHKS and CDR2 YYEKEE (reference sequence). The CDR3 nucleotides read TGTGCCAGCAGCTTGGCTAGCTCCTACGAGCAGTACTTC. It translates to CASSLASSYEQYF.

The genes are TRBV12-3 or TRBV12-4 and TRBJ2-2; D is ambiguous. The V and J ends lost 6 bases and 4 bases respectively, with 9 bases between them. The CDR3 spans 13 residues. The CDR3 bases are TGTGCCAGCAGCCCCCTTGGCACCGGGGAGCTGTTTTTT. Amino acid sequence: CASSPLGTGELFF.

The table lists this clone with a few counts. V and J are TRBV7-9 and TRBJ2-7; D tentatively reads TRBD1 or TRBD2 (6 bases each). Germline lookup yields CDR1 SEHNR and CDR2 FQNEAQ (reference sequence). The length of the CDR3 is 14 residues. V was trimmed by 5 bases and J by 2 bases, leaving 13 bases between them. The CDR3 loop reads CASSPGGGTYEQYF. The CDR3 DNA reads as TGTGCCAGCAGCCCCGGGGGCGGTACCTACGAGCAGTACTTC.

The chain employs TRBV6-5 and TRBJ1-3; D unclear. This CDR3 has 13 amino acids. V lost 6 bases to trimming and J lost 0 bases, with 6 bases between them. CDR1 MNHEY and CDR2 SVGAGI come from the germline V gene. CDR3 sequence (DNA): TGTGCCAGCAGGTTGTCCTCTGGAAACACCATATATTTT. Amino acids: CASRLSSGNTIYF.

In its sample, this clone was seen once. The chain combines TRBV27 with TRBJ2-7; no clear D gene. The CDR3 has 13 amino acids. V lost 8 bases and J 0 bases, leaving 11 bases between the germline ends. Looked up from germline, CDR1 is MNHEY and CDR2 is SMNVEV (reference sequence). DNA for the CDR3: TGTGCCAGCGGGGTTAACCCCTCCTACGAGCAGTACTTC. Protein sequence: CASGVNPSYEQYF.

This chain connects TRBV28 to TRBJ2-7; no reliable D call. CDR3 size: 12 residues. Germline CDR1 and CDR2: MDHEN and SYDVKM. The V gene lost 6 bases and the J gene lost 1 base, with 7 bases spanning the gap. The CDR3 sequence: CASRVGSYEQYF. In DNA, the CDR3 is TGTGCCAGCAGAGTCGGTTCCTACGAGCAGTACTTC.

The rearrangement uses TRBV19 and TRBJ2-7; D is uncertain. Germline V lookup: CDR1 LNHDA, CDR2 SQIVND (reference sequence). Trimming took 4 bases from V and 2 from J, leaving 18 bases between them. This CDR3 has 16 residues. The CDR3 DNA reads as TGTGCCAGTAGTAGGGCTTCGATCCCCTATCCCTACGAGCAGTACTTC. This translates into CASSRASIPYPYEQYF. The variable domain in full, completed from reference TRBV19 and TRBJ2-7, reads DGGITQSPKYLFRKEGQNVTLSCEQNLNHDAMYWYRQDPGQGLRLIYYSQIVNDFQKGDIAEGYSVSREKKESFPLTVTSAQKNPTAFYLCASSRASIPYPYEQYFGPGTRLTVT.

The chain combines TRBV5-6 with TRBJ2-1; TRBD2 matches at 13 bases. This CDR3 contains 18 residues. V was pared by 0 bases and J by 5 bases, with 8 bases of the junction left unmatched. Germline V gene sequence: CDR1 SGHDT, CDR2 YYEEEE. The CDR3 here is CASSLGLAGGLLNNEQFF. CDR3 bases: TGTGCCAGCAGCTTGGGACTAGCGGGGGGTCTTTTGAACAATGAGCAGTTCTTC.

The chain links TRBV5-4 to TRBJ1-2; 8 positions match TRBD1. Per the germline V gene, CDR1 is SGHNT and CDR2 is YYREEE (reference sequence). V lost 4 bases and J lost 5; bases outside the gene matches: 4. This CDR3 spans 13 amino acids. The CDR3 sequence: CASSPDRDYGYTF. The DNA of the CDR3 is TGTGCCAGCAGCCCGGACAGGGATTATGGCTACACCTTC.